This T cell receptor beta chain derives from a study of Tregs in tolerant kidney transplant recipients. The CDR3 sequence is 16 residues long. Germline V gives CDR1 LGHNA, CDR2 YNFKEQ. The ends were cut back, 1 base at V and 4 bases at J, with 16 bases in the middle. The nonmyeloablative bone marrow transplants came from related graft donors, with transient mixed chimerism. Details on this clone: Its cognate antigen is unknown.

Assay: immunoSEQ multiplex PCR; the TCRdb copy retains only in-frame clones and omits some. The table shows tens of thousands of clones, with around nine tenths occurring only once. Study-wide points: Some patients' samples used different primers over time, so nucleotide sequences weren't comparable.

The material sequenced was CD4+ T cells from blood (PBMCs), taken 24 months after the transplant. V and J are TRBV4-2 and TRBJ2-5, with D possibly matching TRBD2 (5 bases). The source is a human patient who received a combined kidney and bone marrow transplant. Part of the T cells may come from the graft donor. As DNA, the CDR3 is TGTGCCAGCAGCCAAGCGCTAGCCGCCCTGCGAGAGACCCAGTACTTC. This gives the protein CASSQALAALRETQYF.